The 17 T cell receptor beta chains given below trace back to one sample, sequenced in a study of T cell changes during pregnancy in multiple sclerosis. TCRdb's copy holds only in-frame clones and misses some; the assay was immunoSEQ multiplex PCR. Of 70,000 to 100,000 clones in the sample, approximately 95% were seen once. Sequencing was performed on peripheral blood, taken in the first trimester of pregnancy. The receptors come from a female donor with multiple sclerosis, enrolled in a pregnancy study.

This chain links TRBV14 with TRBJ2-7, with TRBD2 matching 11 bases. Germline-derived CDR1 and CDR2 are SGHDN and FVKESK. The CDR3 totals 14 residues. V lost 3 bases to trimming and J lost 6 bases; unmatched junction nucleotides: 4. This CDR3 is CASSHSGRAFEQYF. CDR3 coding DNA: TGTGCCAGCAGCCATAGCGGGAGGGCCTTCGAGCAGTACTTC.

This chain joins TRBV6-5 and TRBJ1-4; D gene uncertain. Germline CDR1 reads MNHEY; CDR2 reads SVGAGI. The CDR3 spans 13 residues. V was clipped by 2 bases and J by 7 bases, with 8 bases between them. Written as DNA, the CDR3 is TGTGCCAGCAGTTACGGAGGACCTGAAAAACTGTTTTTT. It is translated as CASSYGGPEKLFF.

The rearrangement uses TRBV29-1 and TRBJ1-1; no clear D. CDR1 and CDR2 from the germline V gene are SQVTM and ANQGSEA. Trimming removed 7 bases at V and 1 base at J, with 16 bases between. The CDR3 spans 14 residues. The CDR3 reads CSAKRTIENTEAFF. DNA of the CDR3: TGCAGCGCTAAAAGGACTATCGAGAACACTGAAGCTTTCTTT.

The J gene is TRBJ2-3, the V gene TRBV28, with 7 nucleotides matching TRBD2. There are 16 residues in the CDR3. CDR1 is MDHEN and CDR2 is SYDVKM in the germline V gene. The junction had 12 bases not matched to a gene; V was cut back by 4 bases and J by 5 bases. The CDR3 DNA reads TGTGCCAGCAGTTCCCCGGCGGGAGAAGGGAAAGATACGCAGTATTTT. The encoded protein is CASSSPAGEGKDTQYF.

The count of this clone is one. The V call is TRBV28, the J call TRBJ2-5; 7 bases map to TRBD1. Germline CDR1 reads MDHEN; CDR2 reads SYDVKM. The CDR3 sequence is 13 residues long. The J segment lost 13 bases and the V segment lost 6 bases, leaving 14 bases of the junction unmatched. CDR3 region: CASRNTGTAFRYF. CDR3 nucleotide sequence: TGTGCCAGCAGGAATACCGGGACAGCCTTTAGGTACTTC.

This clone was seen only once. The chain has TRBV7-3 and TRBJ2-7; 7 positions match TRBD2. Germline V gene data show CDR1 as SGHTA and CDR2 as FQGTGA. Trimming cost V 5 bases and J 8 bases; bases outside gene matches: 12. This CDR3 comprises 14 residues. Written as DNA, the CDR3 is TGTGCCAGCAGCCCCCGGGGGGAAGCGACCCAGCAGTACTTC. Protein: CASSPRGEATQQYF.

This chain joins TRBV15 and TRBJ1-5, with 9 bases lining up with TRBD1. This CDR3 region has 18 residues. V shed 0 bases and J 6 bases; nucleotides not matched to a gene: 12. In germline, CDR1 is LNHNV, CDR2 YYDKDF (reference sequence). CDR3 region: CATSRDPRTGDNPQPQHF. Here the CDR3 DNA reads TGTGCCACCAGCAGAGATCCAAGGACAGGGGACAATCCTCAGCCCCAGCATTTT.

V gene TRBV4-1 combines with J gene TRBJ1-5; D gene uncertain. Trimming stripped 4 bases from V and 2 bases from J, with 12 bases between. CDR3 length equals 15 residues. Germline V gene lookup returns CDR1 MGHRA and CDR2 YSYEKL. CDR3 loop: CASSPQLGGNQPQHF. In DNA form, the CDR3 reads TGCGCCAGCAGCCCACAGTTGGGCGGCAATCAGCCCCAGCATTTT.

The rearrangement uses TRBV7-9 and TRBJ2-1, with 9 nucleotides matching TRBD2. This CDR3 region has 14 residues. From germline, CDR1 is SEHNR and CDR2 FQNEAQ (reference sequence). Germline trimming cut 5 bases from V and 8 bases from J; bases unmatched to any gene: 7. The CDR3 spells CASSPGTSRDEQFF. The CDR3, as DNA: TGTGCCAGCAGCCCCGGGACTAGCAGGGATGAGCAGTTCTTC.

CDR3 in amino acids: CASSQATGTGDYEQYF. Here the CDR3 DNA reads TGCGCCAGCAGCCAGGCCACCGGGACAGGGGACTACGAGCAGTACTTC. This chain connects TRBV4-3 to TRBJ2-7; TRBD1 aligns across 10 bases. The CDR3 consists of 16 residues. The V gene end was trimmed by 3 bases and the J gene end by 3 bases; junction bases not matched to a gene: 8. CDR1 LGHNA and CDR2 YSLEER come from the germline V gene.

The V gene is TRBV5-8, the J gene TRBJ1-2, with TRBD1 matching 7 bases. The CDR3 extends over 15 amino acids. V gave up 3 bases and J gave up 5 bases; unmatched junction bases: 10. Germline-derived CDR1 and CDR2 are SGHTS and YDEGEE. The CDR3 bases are TGTGCCAGCAGCTCCGGCACAGGGGTACTGTATGGCTACACCTTC. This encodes CASSSGTGVLYGYTF. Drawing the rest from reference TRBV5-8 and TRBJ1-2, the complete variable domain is EAGVTQSPTHLIKTRGQQATLRCSPISGHTSVYWYQQALGLGLQFLLWYDEGEERNRGNFPPRFSGRQFPNYSSELNVNALELEDSALYLCASSSGTGVLYGYTFGSGTRLTVV.

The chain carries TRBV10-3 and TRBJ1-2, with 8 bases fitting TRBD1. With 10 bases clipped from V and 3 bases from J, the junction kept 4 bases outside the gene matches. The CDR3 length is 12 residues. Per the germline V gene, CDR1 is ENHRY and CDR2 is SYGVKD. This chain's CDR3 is CATGTGDYGYTF. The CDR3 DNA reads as TGTGCCACCGGGACAGGCGACTATGGCTACACCTTC.

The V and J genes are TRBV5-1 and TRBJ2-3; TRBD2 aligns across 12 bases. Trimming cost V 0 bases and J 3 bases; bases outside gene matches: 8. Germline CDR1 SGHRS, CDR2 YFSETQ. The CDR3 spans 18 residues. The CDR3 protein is CASSLAPRGTSGTDTQYF. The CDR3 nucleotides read TGCGCCAGCAGCTTGGCCCCACGCGGGACTAGCGGGACAGATACGCAGTATTTT.

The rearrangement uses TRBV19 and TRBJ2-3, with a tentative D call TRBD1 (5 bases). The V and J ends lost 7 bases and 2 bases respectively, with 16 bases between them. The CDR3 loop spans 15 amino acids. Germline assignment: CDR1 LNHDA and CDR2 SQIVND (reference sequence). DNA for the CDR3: TGTGCCAGTACCCCAGAGAACAGGTACACAGATACGCAGTATTTT. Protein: CASTPENRYTDTQYF.

CDR3 in amino acids: CSVEALGQGTEAFF. The CDR3 DNA reads as TGCAGCGTTGAAGCGCTGGGACAGGGAACTGAAGCTTTCTTT. The chain employs TRBV29-1 and TRBJ1-1; the match to TRBD1 covers 9 bases. The CDR3 extends over 14 amino acids. The V segment lost 1 base and the J segment 5 bases; nucleotides outside the gene matches: 5. Germline V gene sequence: CDR1 SQVTM, CDR2 ANQGSEA.

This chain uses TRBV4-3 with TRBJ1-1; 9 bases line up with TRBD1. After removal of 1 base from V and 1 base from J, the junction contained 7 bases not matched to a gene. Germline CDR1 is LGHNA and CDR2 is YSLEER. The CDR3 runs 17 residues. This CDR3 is CASSQVAPGQGNTEAFF. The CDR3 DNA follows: TGCGCCAGCAGCCAAGTGGCCCCGGGACAGGGGAACACTGAAGCTTTCTTT.

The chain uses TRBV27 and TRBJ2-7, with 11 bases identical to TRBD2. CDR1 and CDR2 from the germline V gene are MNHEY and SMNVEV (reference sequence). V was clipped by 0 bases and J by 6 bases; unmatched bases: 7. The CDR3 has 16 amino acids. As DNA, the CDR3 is TGTGCCAGCAGTTTATCGAGGCTAGCGGGAGGAGGCGAGCAGTACTTC. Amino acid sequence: CASSLSRLAGGGEQYF.